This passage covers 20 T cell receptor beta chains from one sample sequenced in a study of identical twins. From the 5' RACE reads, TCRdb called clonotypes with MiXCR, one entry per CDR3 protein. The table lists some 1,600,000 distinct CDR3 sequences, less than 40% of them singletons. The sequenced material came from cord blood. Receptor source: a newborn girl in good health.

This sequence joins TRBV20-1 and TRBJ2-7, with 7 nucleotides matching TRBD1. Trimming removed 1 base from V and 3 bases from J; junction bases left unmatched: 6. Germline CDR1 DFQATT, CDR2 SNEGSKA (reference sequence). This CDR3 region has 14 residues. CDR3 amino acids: CSARVRGNGYEQYF. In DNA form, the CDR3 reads TGCAGTGCTAGAGTCAGGGGGAACGGCTACGAGCAGTACTTC.

CDR3 residues: CASSQTGGWDSPLHF. The DNA of the CDR3 is TGTGCCAGCAGCCAAACCGGTGGCTGGGATTCACCCCTCCACTTT. V is TRBV12-3 or TRBV12-4 and J is TRBJ1-6; D is unresolved. This CDR3 is built from 15 residues. V lost 6 bases to trimming and J lost 8 bases, with 17 bases between them.

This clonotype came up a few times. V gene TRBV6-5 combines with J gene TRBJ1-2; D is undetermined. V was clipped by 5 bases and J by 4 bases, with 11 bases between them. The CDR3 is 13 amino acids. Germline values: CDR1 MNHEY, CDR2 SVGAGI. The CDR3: CASSPAGIYGYTF. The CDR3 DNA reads TGTGCCAGCAGTCCCGCGGGAATCTATGGCTACACCTTC.

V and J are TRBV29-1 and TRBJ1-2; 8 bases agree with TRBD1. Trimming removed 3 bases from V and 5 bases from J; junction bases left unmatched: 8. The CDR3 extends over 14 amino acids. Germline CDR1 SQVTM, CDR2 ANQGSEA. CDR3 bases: TGCAGCGTTGAGACCAGGGGGCATGGATATGGCTACACCTTC. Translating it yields CSVETRGHGYGYTF.

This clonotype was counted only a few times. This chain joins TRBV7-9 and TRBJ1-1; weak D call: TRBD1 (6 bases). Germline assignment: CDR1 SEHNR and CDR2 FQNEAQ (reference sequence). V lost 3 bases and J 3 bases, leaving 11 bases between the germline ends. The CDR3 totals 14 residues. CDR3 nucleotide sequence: TGTGCCAGCAGCTTGTGGACAGCCGACACTGAAGCTTTCTTT. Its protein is CASSLWTADTEAFF.

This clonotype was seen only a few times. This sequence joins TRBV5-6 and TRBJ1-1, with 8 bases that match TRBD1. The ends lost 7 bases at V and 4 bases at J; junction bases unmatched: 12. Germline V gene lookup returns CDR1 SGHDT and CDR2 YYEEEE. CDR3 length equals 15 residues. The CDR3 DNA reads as TGTGCCAGCGGGGTACTGACAGGACAGGGCACTGAAGCTTTCTTT. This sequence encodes CASGVLTGQGTEAFF.

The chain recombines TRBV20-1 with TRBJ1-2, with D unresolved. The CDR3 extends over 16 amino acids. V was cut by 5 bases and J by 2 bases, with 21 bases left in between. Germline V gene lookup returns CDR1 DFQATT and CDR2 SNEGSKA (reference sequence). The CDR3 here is CSALDFGGRKNYGYTF. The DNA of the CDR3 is TGCAGTGCTTTGGATTTCGGCGGACGGAAGAACTATGGCTACACCTTC.

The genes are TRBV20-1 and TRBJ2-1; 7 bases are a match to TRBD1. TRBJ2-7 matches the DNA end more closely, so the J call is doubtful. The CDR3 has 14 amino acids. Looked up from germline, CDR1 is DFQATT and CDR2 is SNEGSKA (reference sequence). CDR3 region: CSAYQGVVYNEQYF. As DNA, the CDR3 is TGCAGTGCTTATCAGGGGGTCGTCTACAATGAGCAGTACTTC.

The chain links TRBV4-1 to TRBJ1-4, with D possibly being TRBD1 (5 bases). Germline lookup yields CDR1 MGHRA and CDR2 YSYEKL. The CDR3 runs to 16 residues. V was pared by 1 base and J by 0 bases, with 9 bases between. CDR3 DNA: TGCGCCAGCAGCCAAGTACCCAGGGCAACTAATGAAAAACTGTTTTTT. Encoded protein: CASSQVPRATNEKLFF.

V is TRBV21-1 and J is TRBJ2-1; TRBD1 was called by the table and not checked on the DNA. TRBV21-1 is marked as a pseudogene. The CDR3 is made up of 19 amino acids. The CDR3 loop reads CASSKRTPWGLSSYNEQFF. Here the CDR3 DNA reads TGTGCCAGCAGCAAACGGACCCCCTGGGGCCTAAGCTCCTACAATGAGCAGTTCTTC.

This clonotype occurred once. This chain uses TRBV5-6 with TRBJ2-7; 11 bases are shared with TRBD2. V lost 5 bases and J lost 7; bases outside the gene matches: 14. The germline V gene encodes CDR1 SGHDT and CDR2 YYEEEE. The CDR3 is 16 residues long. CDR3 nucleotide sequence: TGTGCCAGCAGTCTACTAGCGGGAGTCATCTACAATGAGCAGTACTTC. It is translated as CASSLLAGVIYNEQYF.

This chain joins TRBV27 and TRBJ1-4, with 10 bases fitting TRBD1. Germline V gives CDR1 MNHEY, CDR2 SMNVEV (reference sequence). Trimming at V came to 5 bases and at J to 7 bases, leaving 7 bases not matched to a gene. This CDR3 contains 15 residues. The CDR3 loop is CASSTRQGAGEKLFF. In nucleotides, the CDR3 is TGTGCCAGCAGTACCCGACAGGGGGCGGGTGAAAAACTGTTTTTT.

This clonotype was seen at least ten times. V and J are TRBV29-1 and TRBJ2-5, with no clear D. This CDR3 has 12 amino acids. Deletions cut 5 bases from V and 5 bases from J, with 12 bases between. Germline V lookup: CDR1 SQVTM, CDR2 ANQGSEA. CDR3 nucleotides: TGCAGCGTTCTCTCCGGTGGGGAGACCCAGTACTTC. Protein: CSVLSGGETQYF.

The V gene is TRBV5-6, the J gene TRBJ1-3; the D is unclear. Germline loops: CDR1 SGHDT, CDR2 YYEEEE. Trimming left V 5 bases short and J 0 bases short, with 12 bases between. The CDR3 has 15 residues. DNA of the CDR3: TGTGCCAGCAGTTTACGACTGATCTCTGGAAACACCATATATTTT. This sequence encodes CASSLRLISGNTIYF.

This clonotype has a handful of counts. The CDR3 DNA reads as TGTGCCAGCAGCTACACGACTAGCGGGGGGGCCAAAAACATTCAGTACTTC. Residues: CASSYTTSGGAKNIQYF. The chain recombines TRBV2 with TRBJ2-4; TRBD2 aligns across 13 bases. The germline V gene encodes CDR1 SNHLY and CDR2 FYNNEI. J was trimmed by 1 base and V by 6 bases; bases with no gene match: 6. This CDR3 has 17 amino acids.

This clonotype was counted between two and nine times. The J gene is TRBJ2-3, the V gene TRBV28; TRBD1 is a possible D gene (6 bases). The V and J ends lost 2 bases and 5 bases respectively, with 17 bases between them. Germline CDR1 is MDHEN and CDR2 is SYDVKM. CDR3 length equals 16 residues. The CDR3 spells CASSLRQGWTGDTQYF. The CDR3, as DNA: TGTGCCAGCAGTTTAAGGCAGGGGTGGACGGGAGATACGCAGTATTTT.

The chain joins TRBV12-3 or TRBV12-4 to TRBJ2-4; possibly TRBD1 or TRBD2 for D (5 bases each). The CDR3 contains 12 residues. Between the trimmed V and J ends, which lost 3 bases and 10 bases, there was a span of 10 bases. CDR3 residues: CASSLGTGIQYF. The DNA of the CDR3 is TGTGCCAGCAGTTTGGGGACCGGGATTCAGTACTTC.

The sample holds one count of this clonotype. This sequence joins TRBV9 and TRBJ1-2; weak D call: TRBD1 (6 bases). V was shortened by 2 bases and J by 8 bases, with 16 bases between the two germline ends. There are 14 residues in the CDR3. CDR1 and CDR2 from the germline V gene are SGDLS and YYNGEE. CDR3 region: CASSVGGGAAGYTF. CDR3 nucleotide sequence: TGTGCCAGCAGCGTTGGTGGGGGGGCGGCGGGCTACACCTTC.

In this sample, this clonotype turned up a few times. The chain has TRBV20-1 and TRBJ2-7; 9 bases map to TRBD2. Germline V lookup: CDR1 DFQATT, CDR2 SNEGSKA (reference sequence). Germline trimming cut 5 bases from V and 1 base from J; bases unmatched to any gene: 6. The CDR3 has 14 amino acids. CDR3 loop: CSAPSGGLSYEQYF. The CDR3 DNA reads TGCAGTGCTCCGAGCGGGGGGCTTTCCTACGAGCAGTACTTC.

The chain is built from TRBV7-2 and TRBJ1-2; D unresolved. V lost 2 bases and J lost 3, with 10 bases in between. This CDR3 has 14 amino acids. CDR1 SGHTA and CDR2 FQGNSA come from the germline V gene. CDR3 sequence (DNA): TGTGCCAGCAGCTTACTAGGGTATGACTATGGCTACACCTTC. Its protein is CASSLLGYDYGYTF. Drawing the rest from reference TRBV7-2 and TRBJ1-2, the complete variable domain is GAGVSQSPSNKVTEKGKDVELRCDPISGHTALYWYRQSLGQGLEFLIYFQGNSAPDKSGLPSDRFSAERTGGSVSTLTIQRTQQEDSAVYLCASSLLGYDYGYTFGSGTRLTVV.